A selection of T cell receptor beta chains follows, all from one sample in a study of T cell changes during pregnancy in multiple sclerosis. The protocol was immunoSEQ multiplex PCR, while the TCRdb copy is restricted to in-frame clones and leaves out a portion. The sample gives approximately 31,000 clones, roughly 90% of which show up once; around 0.4% is in the top ten. Sequenced material: CD4+ T cells from peripheral blood mononuclear cells, taken in the second trimester of pregnancy. The source of these receptors is a female donor in good health, enrolled as a control in a pregnancy study. The CDR3 runs from the conserved cysteine through the conserved F or W. The D gene is left open where the match is weak. Clone size is given for some rows only: seen once, a few or many times, or a class if the clone is expanded.

j_call: TRBJ1-2; d_call: TRBD1; v_call: TRBV28; cdr3_length: 14; clone_size: NA; cdr3_aa: CASRLGDRIYGYTF; cdr3_nt: TGTGCCAGCCGGCTTGGGGACAGAATATATGGCTACACCTTC
j_call: TRBJ1-1; d_call: NA; v_call: TRBV30; cdr3_length: 13; clone_size: NA; cdr3_aa: CAWWDKEKDEAFF; cdr3_nt: TGTGCCTGGTGGGACAAGGAGAAAGATGAAGCTTTCTTT
j_call: TRBJ1-1; d_call: TRBD1; v_call: TRBV27; cdr3_length: 11; clone_size: NA; cdr3_aa: CASNRGTEAFF; cdr3_nt: TGTGCCAGCAACAGGGGGACTGAAGCTTTCTTT
j_call: TRBJ2-3; d_call: NA; v_call: TRBV7-6; cdr3_length: 16; clone_size: NA; cdr3_aa: CASSFSRGDSTDTQYF; cdr3_nt: TGTGCCAGCAGCTTCTCCCGAGGCGATAGCACAGATACGCAGTATTTT
j_call: TRBJ2-2; d_call: NA; v_call: TRBV9; cdr3_length: 17; clone_size: NA; cdr3_aa: CASGAPDGRAFTGELFF; cdr3_nt: TGTGCCAGCGGTGCTCCGGATGGCAGGGCCTTCACCGGGGAGCTGTTTTTT
j_call: TRBJ2-1; d_call: NA; v_call: TRBV29-1; cdr3_length: 13; clone_size: NA; cdr3_aa: CSGGMSSYNEQFF; cdr3_nt: TGCAGCGGAGGGATGAGCTCCTACAATGAGCAGTTCTTC
j_call: TRBJ1-4; d_call: TRBD1; v_call: TRBV10-2; cdr3_length: 16; clone_size: once; cdr3_aa: CASSERAGGAGEKLFF; cdr3_nt: TGCGCCAGCAGTGAGAGGGCAGGGGGCGCGGGTGAAAAACTGTTTTTT
j_call: TRBJ2-1; d_call: TRBD2; v_call: TRBV5-4; cdr3_length: 17; clone_size: NA; cdr3_aa: CASSLAGLAGGPNEQFF; cdr3_nt: TGTGCCAGCAGCTTGGCGGGCCTAGCGGGGGGACCCAATGAGCAGTTCTTC
j_call: TRBJ2-1; d_call: TRBD2; v_call: TRBV18; cdr3_length: 14; clone_size: NA; cdr3_aa: CASSPGLAMSEQFF; cdr3_nt: TGTGCCAGCTCACCAGGACTAGCTATGAGTGAGCAGTTCTTC
j_call: TRBJ2-1; d_call: NA; v_call: TRBV4-3; cdr3_length: 15; clone_size: few; cdr3_aa: CASSQAGWRDNEQFF; cdr3_nt: TGCGCCAGCAGCCAGGCCGGCTGGAGGGACAATGAGCAGTTCTTC
j_call: TRBJ1-6; d_call: NA; v_call: TRBV7-9; cdr3_length: 14; clone_size: NA; cdr3_aa: CASNEGGENSPLHF; cdr3_nt: TGTGCCAGCAACGAAGGAGGAGAAAATTCACCCCTCCACTTT
j_call: TRBJ2-2; d_call: NA; v_call: TRBV29-1; cdr3_length: 16; clone_size: NA; cdr3_aa: CSVWMGVALNTGELFF; cdr3_nt: TGCAGCGTTTGGATGGGAGTCGCCTTGAACACCGGGGAGCTGTTTTTT
j_call: TRBJ2-3; d_call: NA; v_call: TRBV14; cdr3_length: 12; clone_size: NA; cdr3_aa: CAYFGGTDTQYF; cdr3_nt: TGTGCCTACTTCGGTGGCACAGATACGCAGTATTTT
j_call: TRBJ2-7; d_call: NA; v_call: TRBV23-1; cdr3_length: 15; clone_size: NA; cdr3_aa: CASSQSWQAFYEQYF; cdr3_nt: TGCGCCAGCAGTCAATCGTGGCAGGCTTTCTACGAGCAGTACTTC
j_call: TRBJ2-2; d_call: TRBD2; v_call: TRBV30; cdr3_length: 15; clone_size: NA; cdr3_aa: CAWTPLAGNTGELFF; cdr3_nt: TGTGCCTGGACCCCACTAGCGGGGAACACCGGGGAGCTGTTTTTT
j_call: TRBJ2-1; d_call: TRBD2; v_call: TRBV7-9; cdr3_length: 16; clone_size: NA; cdr3_aa: CASSPPGAGAYNEQFF; cdr3_nt: TGTGCCAGCAGCCCCCCTGGAGCGGGGGCCTACAATGAGCAGTTCTTC
j_call: TRBJ1-2; d_call: NA; v_call: TRBV10-2; cdr3_length: 16; clone_size: NA; cdr3_aa: CASSESGGIANYGYTF; cdr3_nt: TGCGCCAGCAGTGAGTCAGGGGGAATAGCTAACTATGGCTACACCTTC
j_call: TRBJ2-3; d_call: NA; v_call: TRBV6-1; cdr3_length: 12; clone_size: NA; cdr3_aa: CASRSSGDTQYF; cdr3_nt: TGTGCCAGCAGGAGTTCGGGGGATACGCAGTATTTT
j_call: TRBJ2-2; d_call: NA; v_call: TRBV6-5; cdr3_length: 14; clone_size: NA; cdr3_aa: CASRGTSITGELFF; cdr3_nt: TGTGCCAGCAGGGGAACTAGCATCACCGGGGAGCTGTTTTTT
j_call: TRBJ1-3; d_call: NA; v_call: TRBV6-6; cdr3_length: 13; clone_size: once; cdr3_aa: CASSYRGSDTIYF; cdr3_nt: TGTGCCAGCAGTTACAGAGGGTCGGACACCATATATTTT
j_call: TRBJ2-7; d_call: NA; v_call: TRBV11-3; cdr3_length: 15; clone_size: NA; cdr3_aa: CASSLDLQGGYEQYF; cdr3_nt: TGTGCCAGCAGCTTAGATTTACAGGGGGGGTACGAGCAGTACTTC
j_call: TRBJ2-5; d_call: NA; v_call: TRBV18; cdr3_length: 15; clone_size: NA; cdr3_aa: CASSYQVQPSQDQYF; cdr3_nt: TGTGCCAGCTCGTACCAAGTACAGCCGTCGCAGGACCAGTACTTC
j_call: TRBJ2-1; d_call: NA; v_call: TRBV19; cdr3_length: 12; clone_size: once; cdr3_aa: CASSIRDNEQFF; cdr3_nt: TGTGCCAGTAGTATCCGGGACAACGAGCAGTTCTTC
j_call: TRBJ2-5; d_call: TRBD2; v_call: TRBV14; cdr3_length: 15; clone_size: NA; cdr3_aa: CASSPTAGGLGTQYF; cdr3_nt: TGTGCCAGCAGCCCGACCGCGGGAGGCCTCGGGACCCAGTACTTC
j_call: TRBJ1-2; d_call: TRBD1; v_call: TRBV7-6; cdr3_length: 13; clone_size: NA; cdr3_aa: CASSSDRTYGYTF; cdr3_nt: TGTGCCAGCAGCTCGGACAGGACCTATGGCTACACCTTC
j_call: TRBJ1-5; d_call: TRBD1; v_call: TRBV11-2; cdr3_length: 18; clone_size: few; cdr3_aa: CASSPGTDSFYSNQPQHF; cdr3_nt: TGTGCCAGCAGCCCGGGGACAGATTCGTTCTATAGCAATCAGCCCCAGCATTTT
j_call: TRBJ1-2; d_call: TRBD1; v_call: TRBV13; cdr3_length: 15; clone_size: NA; cdr3_aa: CARKLRGPFNYGYTF; cdr3_nt: TGTGCCAGAAAGTTGAGGGGGCCATTCAACTATGGCTACACCTTC
j_call: TRBJ1-4; d_call: NA; v_call: TRBV6-9; cdr3_length: 18; clone_size: NA; cdr3_aa: CASSYRRTPWGTNEKLFF; cdr3_nt: TGTGCCAGCAGTTATAGGCGGACACCATGGGGAACTAATGAAAAACTGTTTTTT
j_call: TRBJ2-7; d_call: TRBD1; v_call: TRBV5-1; cdr3_length: 13; clone_size: NA; cdr3_aa: CASSQDRPGEQYF; cdr3_nt: TGCGCCAGCTCCCAGGACAGGCCTGGCGAGCAGTACTTC
j_call: TRBJ2-1; d_call: NA; v_call: TRBV6-1; cdr3_length: 12; clone_size: NA; cdr3_aa: CASSVYFNEQFF; cdr3_nt: TGTGCCAGCAGTGTCTATTTCAATGAGCAGTTCTTC
j_call: TRBJ2-3; d_call: TRBD2; v_call: TRBV9; cdr3_length: 14; clone_size: NA; cdr3_aa: CASSVSGSSDTQYF; cdr3_nt: TGTGCCAGCAGCGTTAGCGGGAGCTCAGATACGCAGTATTTT
j_call: TRBJ2-7; d_call: NA; v_call: TRBV29-1; cdr3_length: 12; clone_size: NA; cdr3_aa: CSVLGSPYEQYF; cdr3_nt: TGCAGCGTACTCGGGAGCCCCTACGAGCAGTACTTC
j_call: TRBJ2-1; d_call: NA; v_call: TRBV21-1; cdr3_length: 16; clone_size: once; cdr3_aa: CASSKEGREFNNEQFF; cdr3_nt: TGTGCCAGCAGCAAAGAAGGGCGGGAGTTTAACAATGAGCAGTTCTTC
j_call: TRBJ1-2; d_call: TRBD1; v_call: TRBV7-9; cdr3_length: 16; clone_size: NA; cdr3_aa: CASSLAPGRGNYGYTF; cdr3_nt: TGTGCCAGCAGCTTAGCGCCAGGCAGGGGGAACTATGGCTACACCTTC
j_call: TRBJ2-5; d_call: TRBD2; v_call: TRBV19; cdr3_length: 18; clone_size: NA; cdr3_aa: CASSMAIGGSGGEETQYF; cdr3_nt: TGTGCCAGTAGTATGGCCATAGGCGGGAGTGGAGGGGAAGAGACCCAGTACTTC
j_call: TRBJ2-2; d_call: TRBD1; v_call: TRBV7-2; cdr3_length: 14; clone_size: NA; cdr3_aa: CASRGQGGTGELFF; cdr3_nt: TGTGCCAGTAGGGGACAGGGAGGCACCGGGGAGCTGTTTTTT
j_call: TRBJ2-3; d_call: NA; v_call: TRBV9; cdr3_length: 15; clone_size: NA; cdr3_aa: CASSVAGRASDTQYF; cdr3_nt: TGTGCCAGCAGCGTAGCGGGCAGGGCATCAGATACGCAGTATTTT
j_call: TRBJ2-1; d_call: TRBD2; v_call: TRBV29-1; cdr3_length: 15; clone_size: NA; cdr3_aa: CSVGDYGTSLNEQFF; cdr3_nt: TGCAGCGTTGGAGACTACGGGACTAGCCTCAATGAGCAGTTCTTC
j_call: TRBJ2-1; d_call: TRBD2; v_call: TRBV6-5; cdr3_length: 16; clone_size: NA; cdr3_aa: CASSYMGLADHNEQFF; cdr3_nt: TGTGCCAGCAGTTACATGGGACTAGCGGACCACAATGAGCAGTTCTTC
j_call: TRBJ2-1; d_call: NA; v_call: TRBV11-2; cdr3_length: 15; clone_size: NA; cdr3_aa: CASSLVSRSYNEQFF; cdr3_nt: TGTGCCAGCAGCTTAGTTTCCCGCTCCTACAATGAGCAGTTCTTC
j_call: TRBJ2-5; d_call: TRBD2; v_call: TRBV19; cdr3_length: 13; clone_size: once; cdr3_aa: CASTSSGRETQYF; cdr3_nt: TGTGCCAGTACCTCTAGCGGGAGAGAGACCCAGTACTTC
j_call: TRBJ1-1; d_call: TRBD1; v_call: TRBV11-3; cdr3_length: 12; clone_size: NA; cdr3_aa: CASSLDQGGPFF; cdr3_nt: TGTGCCAGCAGCTTAGATCAGGGGGGACCTTTCTTT
j_call: TRBJ2-7; d_call: NA; v_call: TRBV29-1; cdr3_length: 13; clone_size: NA; cdr3_aa: CSAGSGGSYEQYF; cdr3_nt: TGCAGCGCGGGGAGTGGGGGGTCCTACGAGCAGTACTTC
j_call: TRBJ1-1; d_call: NA; v_call: TRBV30; cdr3_length: 13; clone_size: once; cdr3_aa: CAWTATVNTEAFF; cdr3_nt: TGTGCCTGGACCGCAACGGTGAACACTGAAGCTTTCTTT
j_call: TRBJ1-5; d_call: NA; v_call: TRBV6-5; cdr3_length: 12; clone_size: NA; cdr3_aa: CASSPRGQPQHF; cdr3_nt: TGTGCCAGCAGTCCTCGGGGTCAGCCCCAGCATTTT